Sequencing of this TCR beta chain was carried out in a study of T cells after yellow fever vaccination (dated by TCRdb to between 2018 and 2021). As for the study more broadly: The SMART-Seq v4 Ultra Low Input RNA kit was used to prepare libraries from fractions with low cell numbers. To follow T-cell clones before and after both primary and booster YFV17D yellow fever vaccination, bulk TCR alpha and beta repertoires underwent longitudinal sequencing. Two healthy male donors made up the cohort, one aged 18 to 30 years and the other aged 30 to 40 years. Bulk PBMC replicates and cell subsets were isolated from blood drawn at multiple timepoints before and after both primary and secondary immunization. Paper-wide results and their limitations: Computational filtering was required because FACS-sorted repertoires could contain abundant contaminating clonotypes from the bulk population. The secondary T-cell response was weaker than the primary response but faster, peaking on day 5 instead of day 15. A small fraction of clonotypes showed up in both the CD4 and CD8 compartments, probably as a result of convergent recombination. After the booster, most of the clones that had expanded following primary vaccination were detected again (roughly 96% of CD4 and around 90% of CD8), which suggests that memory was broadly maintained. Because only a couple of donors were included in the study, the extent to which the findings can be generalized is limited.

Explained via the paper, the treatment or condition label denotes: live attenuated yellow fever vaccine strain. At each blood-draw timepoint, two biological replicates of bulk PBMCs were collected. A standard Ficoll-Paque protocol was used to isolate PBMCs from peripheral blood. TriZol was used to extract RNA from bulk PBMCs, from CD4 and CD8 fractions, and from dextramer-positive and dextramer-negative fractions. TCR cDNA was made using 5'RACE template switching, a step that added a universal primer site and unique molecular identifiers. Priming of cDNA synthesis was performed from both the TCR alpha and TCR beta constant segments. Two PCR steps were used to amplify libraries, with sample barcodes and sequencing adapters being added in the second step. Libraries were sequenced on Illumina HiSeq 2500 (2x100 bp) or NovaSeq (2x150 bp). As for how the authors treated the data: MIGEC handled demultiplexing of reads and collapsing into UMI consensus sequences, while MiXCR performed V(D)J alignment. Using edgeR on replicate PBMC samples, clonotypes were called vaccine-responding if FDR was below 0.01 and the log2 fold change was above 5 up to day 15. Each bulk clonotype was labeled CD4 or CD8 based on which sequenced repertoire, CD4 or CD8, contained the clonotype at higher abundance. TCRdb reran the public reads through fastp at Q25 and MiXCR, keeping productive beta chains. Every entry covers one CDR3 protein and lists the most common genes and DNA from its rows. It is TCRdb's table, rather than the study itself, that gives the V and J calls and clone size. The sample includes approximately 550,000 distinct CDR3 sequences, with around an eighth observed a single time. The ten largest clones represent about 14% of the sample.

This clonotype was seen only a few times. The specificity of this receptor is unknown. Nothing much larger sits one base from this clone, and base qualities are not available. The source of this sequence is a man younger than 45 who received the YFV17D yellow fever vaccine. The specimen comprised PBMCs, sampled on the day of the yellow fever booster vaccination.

The DNA sequence reads TGTGCCAGTACCCCGGGACAGAACACCGGGGAGCTGTTTTTT. Its protein reads: CASTPGQNTGELFF. The rearrangement joined TRBV19 to TRBJ2-2; TRBD1 could be the D gene, as 6 bases match. CDR1 is given as LNHDA and CDR2 as SQIVND, both from the germline V gene (reference sequence). V and J lose 7 bases and 1 base, and a span of 10 bases separates them. Spanning cysteine to phenylalanine, the CDR3 consists of 14 amino acids. Here the CDR3 DNA is all that survives: 42 bases in frame from base 1. The reference TRBV19 and TRBJ2-2 proteins fill in what lies around the CDR3, so the full variable domain reads DGGITQSPKYLFRKEGQNVTLSCEQNLNHDAMYWYRQDPGQGLRLIYYSQIVNDFQKGDIAEGYSVSREKKESFPLTVTSAQKNPTAFYLCASTPGQNTGELFFGEGSRLTVL.